The clone carrying this TCR beta chain was seen only a few times. HTBI primers from iRepertoire and Arm-PCR of CDR3 regions yielded the TCR beta libraries. TCRdb reprocessed the multiplex PCR reads via MiXCR and lists one record per CDR3 protein. The sample includes approximately 350,000 distinct CDR3 sequences, 15% to 20% of them seen just once. Trimming shortened V by 4 bases and J by 0 bases, and 11 bases separated the two germline ends. The length of the CDR3 is 16 residues. Germline V lookup: CDR1 SGHKS, CDR2 YYEKEE (reference sequence). Time point given: newly diagnosed GD, antithyroid drugs for less than 3 months. Extracted RNA from PBMCs served as the source of the TCR library. This sample is part of a study of regulatory T cells in long-lasting Graves disease. These data were also reused for a study on T cells in Graves' hyperthyroidism and ophthalmopathy. As that study records: Diagnosing involved the use of clinical symptoms, serum thyroxine and TRAb, thyroid ultrasound and orbital computed tomography.

The origin of this receptor is a man aged 35 to 55 with Graves disease. Sequences were derived from peripheral blood mononuclear cells (PBMCs), sampled at new diagnosis, from a patient treated with antithyroid drugs. The genes are TRBV5-5 and TRBJ2-6, with D perhaps TRBD2 (6 bases). This CDR3 reads CASSPGLTSGANVLTF. The CDR3 DNA reads TGTGCCAGCAGCCCGGGACTTACCTCTGGGGCCAACGTCCTGACTTTC.